This entry is about one T cell receptor (beta chain). This sample is part of a study of blood T cell repertoires in COVID-19. Background on the study: Samples taken during acute and convalescent COVID-19 were collected in the United States, Italy and Spain. PBMCs, B-cell-depleted T cells, or T cells provided the cDNA or gDNA that made up the material.

Trimming removed 0 bases from V and 2 bases from J, with 8 bases in between. The CDR3 is 14 amino acids. Germline CDR1 is SGHTA and CDR2 is FQGNSA. The assay was immunoSEQ multiplex PCR, and TCRdb's table has in-frame clones only and misses some. The sample holds about 150,000 clones, around nine tenths seen once. The genes are TRBV7-2 and TRBJ2-7, with D tentatively TRBD2 (6 bases). Sequencing was performed on peripheral blood. The receptor comes from a human donor in a cohort sampled during active COVID-19. CDR3 sequence (DNA): TGTGCCAGCAGCTTAGCGCGGGGACCCTACGAGCAGTACTTC. It is translated as CASSLARGPYEQYF.